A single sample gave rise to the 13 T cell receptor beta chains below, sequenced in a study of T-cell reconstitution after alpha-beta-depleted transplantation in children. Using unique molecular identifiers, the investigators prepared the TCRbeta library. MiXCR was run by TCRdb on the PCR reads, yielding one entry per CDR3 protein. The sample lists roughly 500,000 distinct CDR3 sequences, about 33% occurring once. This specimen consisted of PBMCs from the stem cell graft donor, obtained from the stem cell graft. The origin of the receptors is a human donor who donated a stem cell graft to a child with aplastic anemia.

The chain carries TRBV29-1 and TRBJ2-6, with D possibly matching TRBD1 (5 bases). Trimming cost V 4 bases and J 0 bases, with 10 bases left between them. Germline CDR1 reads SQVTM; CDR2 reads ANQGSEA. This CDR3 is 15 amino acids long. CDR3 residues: CSVGTGASGANVLTF. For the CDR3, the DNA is TGCAGCGTTGGAACAGGAGCCTCTGGGGCCAACGTCCTGACTTTC. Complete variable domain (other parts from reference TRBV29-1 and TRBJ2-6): SAVISQKPSRDICQRGTSLTIQCQVDSQVTMMFWYRQQPGQSLTLIATANQGSEATYESGFVIDKFPISRPNLTFSTLTVSNMSPEDSSIYLCSVGTGASGANVLTFGAGSRLTVL.

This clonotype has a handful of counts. DNA of the CDR3: TGTGCCTGGTCAACAGGGGGCGGAGAGAATGAGCAGTTCTTC. Encoded protein: CAWSTGGGENEQFF. V and J are TRBV30 and TRBJ2-1, with 9 bases identical to TRBD1. This CDR3 comprises 14 residues. CDR1 and CDR2 (germline): GTSNPN, SVGIG (reference sequence). Losses at the gene ends were 5 bases for V and 7 bases for J; bases not matched to a gene: 9.

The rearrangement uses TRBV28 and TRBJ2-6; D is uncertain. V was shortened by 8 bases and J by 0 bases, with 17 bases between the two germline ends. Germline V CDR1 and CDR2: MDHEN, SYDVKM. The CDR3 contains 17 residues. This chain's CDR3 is CASSERAPSSGANVLTF. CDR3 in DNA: TGTGCCAGCTCCGAAAGGGCTCCAAGCTCTGGGGCCAACGTCCTGACTTTC.

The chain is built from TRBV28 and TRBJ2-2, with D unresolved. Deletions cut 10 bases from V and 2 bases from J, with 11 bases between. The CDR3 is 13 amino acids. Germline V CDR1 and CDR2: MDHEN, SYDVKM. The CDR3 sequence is CATPARNTGELFF. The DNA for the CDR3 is TGTGCCACTCCAGCTAGAAACACCGGGGAGCTGTTTTTT.

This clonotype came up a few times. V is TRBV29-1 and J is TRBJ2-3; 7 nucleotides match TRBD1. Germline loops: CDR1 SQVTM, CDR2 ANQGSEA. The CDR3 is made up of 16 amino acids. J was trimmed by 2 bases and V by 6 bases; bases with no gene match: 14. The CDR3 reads CSVPGNQGDLTDTQYF. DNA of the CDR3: TGCAGCGTGCCCGGGAATCAGGGGGATCTCACAGATACGCAGTATTTT.

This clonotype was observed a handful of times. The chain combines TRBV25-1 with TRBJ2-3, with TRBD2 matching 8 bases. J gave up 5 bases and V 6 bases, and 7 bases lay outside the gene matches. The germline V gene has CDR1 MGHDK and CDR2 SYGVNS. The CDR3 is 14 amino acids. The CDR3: CASRASGFIDTQYF. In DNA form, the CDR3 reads TGTGCCAGCAGAGCTAGCGGGTTTATAGATACGCAGTATTTT. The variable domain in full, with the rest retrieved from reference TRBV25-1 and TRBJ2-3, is EADIYQTPRYLVIGTGKKITLECSQTMGHDKMYWYQQDPGMELHLIHYSYGVNSTEKGDLSSESTVSRIRTEHFPLTLESARPSHTSQYLCASRASGFIDTQYFGPGTRLTVL.

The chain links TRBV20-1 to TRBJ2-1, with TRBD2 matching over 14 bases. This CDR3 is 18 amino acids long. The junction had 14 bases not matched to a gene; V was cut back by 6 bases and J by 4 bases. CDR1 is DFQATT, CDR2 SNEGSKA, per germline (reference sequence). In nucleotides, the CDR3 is TGCAGTGCCCCCCCGGGACTAGCGGGGGTGCTTAAGTACAATGAGCAGTTCTTC. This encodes CSAPPGLAGVLKYNEQFF.

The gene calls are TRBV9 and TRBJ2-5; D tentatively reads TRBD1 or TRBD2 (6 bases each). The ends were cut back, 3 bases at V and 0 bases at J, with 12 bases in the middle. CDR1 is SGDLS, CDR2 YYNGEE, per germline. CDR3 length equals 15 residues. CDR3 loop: CASSAYGGNQETQYF. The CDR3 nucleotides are TGTGCCAGCAGCGCGTACGGGGGCAACCAAGAGACCCAGTACTTC.

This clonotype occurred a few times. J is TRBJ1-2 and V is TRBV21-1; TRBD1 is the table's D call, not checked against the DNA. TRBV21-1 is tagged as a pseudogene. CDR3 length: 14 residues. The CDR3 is CASGFFQGEDGYTF. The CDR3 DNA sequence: TGTGCCAGCGGTTTTTTTCAGGGGGAGGATGGCTACACCTTC.

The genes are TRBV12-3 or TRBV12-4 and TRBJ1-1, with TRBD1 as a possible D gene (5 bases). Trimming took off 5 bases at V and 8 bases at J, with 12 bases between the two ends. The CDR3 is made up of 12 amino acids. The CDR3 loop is CASSQLWGEAFF. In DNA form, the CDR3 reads TGTGCCAGCAGTCAGCTGTGGGGGGAAGCTTTCTTT.

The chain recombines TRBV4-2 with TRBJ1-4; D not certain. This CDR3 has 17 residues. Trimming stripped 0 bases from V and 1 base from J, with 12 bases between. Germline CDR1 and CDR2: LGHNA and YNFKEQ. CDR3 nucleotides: TGTGCCAGCAGCCAAGATTCATTCGGGGAAACTAATGAAAAACTGTTTTTT. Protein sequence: CASSQDSFGETNEKLFF.

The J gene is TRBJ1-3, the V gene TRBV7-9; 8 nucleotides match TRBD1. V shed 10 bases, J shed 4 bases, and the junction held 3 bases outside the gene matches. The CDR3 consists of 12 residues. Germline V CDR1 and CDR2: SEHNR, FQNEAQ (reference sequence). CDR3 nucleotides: TGTGCCACGGACAGGGCCGGAAACACCATATATTTT. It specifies CATDRAGNTIYF.

CDR3 amino acids: CASSLETALTSYGYTF. In DNA, the CDR3 is TGTGCCAGCAGCTTAGAGACAGCCCTGACGAGCTATGGCTACACCTTC. The chain recombines TRBV7-8 with TRBJ1-2, with D possibly being TRBD1 (5 bases). Germline lookup yields CDR1 SGHVS and CDR2 FQNEAQ. The CDR3 loop spans 16 amino acids. V shed 1 base and J shed 4 bases, with 16 bases lying between them.